This T cell receptor (beta chain) was sequenced for a study of OX40 agonist ivuxolimab in advanced cancers. Overall study: Ivuxolimab doses were 0.01, 0.1, 0.3, 1.5, 3 or 10 mg/kg every 2 weeks. Participants averaged roughly 60 years of age (range about 23 to 80) and were under 90% male.

Notes on this clone: Its antigen is as yet unknown.

General study points: Averaged across samples, CD8+ T cells carried more expanded clones than CD4+ did.

Blood got drawn at baseline, again on cycle 4 day 1, and then on cycle 7 day 1. The CDR3 length is 16 residues. V was pared by 3 bases and J by 5 bases, with 19 bases between. CDR1 is SEHNR and CDR2 is FQNEAQ in the germline V gene (reference sequence). This table comes from immunoSEQ multiplex PCR, and its TCRdb copy is limited to in-frame clones, with some not included. The data show under 70,000 clones, around 85% seen once. V is TRBV7-9 and J is TRBJ1-2; D perhaps matches TRBD1 (5 bases). The sequences come from CD4+ or CD8+ T cells sorted from blood, collected in a trial of the OX40 agonist ivuxolimab. This clonotype was obtained from an adult with an advanced solid tumor such as melanoma, head and neck, liver or kidney cancer. The CDR3 reads CASSLRNRDGTYGYTF. In DNA, the CDR3 is TGTGCCAGCAGCTTGAGAAACCGGGACGGGACGTATGGCTACACCTTC.